Listed below are T cell receptor beta chains from one sample, sequenced in a study of Ad26.COV2.S vaccination and SARS-CoV-2 variants. Assay: immunoSEQ multiplex PCR; the TCRdb copy retains only in-frame clones and omits some. The sample records some 330,000 clones, almost 90% being singletons. This material consisted of peripheral blood, taken in a trial of Ad26.COV2.S vaccine versus placebo. The receptor set was obtained from a person aged 18 to 65 who received the Ad26.COV2.S COVID-19 vaccine or a placebo. Both conserved end residues are part of each CDR3. A D gene is named only where the DNA matches it firmly. Rows give clone size only sometimes, using once, few, many, or a class for an expanded clone.

d_call: NA; clone_size: NA; j_call: TRBJ2-5; v_call: TRBV7-2; cdr3_aa: CASSVQPGIRGRETQYF; cdr3_nt: TGTGCCAGCAGCGTCCAGCCGGGGATTCGGGGAAGAGAGACCCAGTACTTC
d_call: NA; clone_size: NA; j_call: TRBJ2-5; v_call: TRBV4-1; cdr3_aa: CASSRGGLETQYF; cdr3_nt: TGCGCCAGCAGCAGGGGAGGTCTCGAGACCCAGTACTTC
d_call: TRBD2; clone_size: NA; j_call: TRBJ2-1; v_call: TRBV7-3; cdr3_aa: CASSLRALAGIYNEQFF; cdr3_nt: TGTGCCAGCAGCTTAAGGGCACTAGCGGGGATTTACAATGAGCAGTTCTTC
d_call: NA; clone_size: NA; j_call: TRBJ1-1; v_call: TRBV15; cdr3_aa: CATSRDTGTRTNRPEAFF; cdr3_nt: TGTGCCACCAGCAGAGATACGGGGACTAGAACTAATCGGCCTGAAGCTTTCTTT
d_call: NA; clone_size: NA; j_call: TRBJ1-1; v_call: TRBV13; cdr3_aa: CASSLPGGDCAFF; cdr3_nt: TGTGCCAGCAGCTTACCCGGGGGCGATTGTGCTTTCTTT
d_call: TRBD1; clone_size: NA; j_call: TRBJ2-3; v_call: TRBV7-9; cdr3_aa: CASSQRDRGRNTQYF; cdr3_nt: TGTGCCAGCAGCCAACGGGACAGGGGGAGGAATACGCAGTATTTT
d_call: NA; clone_size: NA; j_call: TRBJ2-3; v_call: TRBV5-6; cdr3_aa: CASSLYGDTQYF; cdr3_nt: TGTGCCAGCAGCTTATACGGTGATACGCAGTATTTT
d_call: NA; clone_size: NA; j_call: TRBJ1-5; v_call: TRBV7-9; cdr3_aa: CASSSGLQPQHF; cdr3_nt: TGTGCCAGCAGCTCCGGACTTCAGCCCCAGCATTTT
d_call: NA; clone_size: once; j_call: TRBJ1-5; v_call: TRBV30; cdr3_aa: CAWSEPGGNQPQHF; cdr3_nt: TGTGCCTGGAGTGAGCCAGGGGGCAATCAGCCCCAGCATTTT
d_call: TRBD2; clone_size: NA; j_call: TRBJ2-3; v_call: TRBV5-4; cdr3_aa: CASSSLGAGGLDTQYF; cdr3_nt: TGTGCCAGCAGCTCCCTAGGAGCGGGAGGTTTGGATACGCAGTATTTT
d_call: NA; clone_size: NA; j_call: TRBJ1-1; v_call: TRBV9; cdr3_aa: CASSVDGGGNTEAFF; cdr3_nt: TGTGCCAGCAGCGTAGATGGGGGCGGGAACACTGAAGCTTTCTTT
d_call: NA; clone_size: NA; j_call: TRBJ1-1; v_call: TRBV23-1; cdr3_aa: CASSQRRKPTEAFF; cdr3_nt: TGCGCCAGCAGTCAAAGGCGCAAACCCACTGAAGCTTTCTTT
d_call: NA; clone_size: NA; j_call: TRBJ2-6; v_call: TRBV6-6; cdr3_aa: CASSDIYSGANVLTF; cdr3_nt: TGTGCCAGCAGTGACATCTACTCTGGGGCCAACGTCCTGACTTTC
d_call: NA; clone_size: NA; j_call: TRBJ1-3; v_call: TRBV7-9; cdr3_aa: CASSWTDGNTIYF; cdr3_nt: TGTGCCAGCAGCTGGACCGACGGAAACACCATATATTTT
d_call: TRBD1; clone_size: NA; j_call: TRBJ2-2; v_call: TRBV29-1; cdr3_aa: CSVEVGTVVTGELFF; cdr3_nt: TGCAGCGTTGAAGTGGGGACAGTCGTAACCGGGGAGCTGTTTTTT
d_call: TRBD1; clone_size: NA; j_call: TRBJ2-1; v_call: TRBV15; cdr3_aa: CATTPGQRYNEQFF; cdr3_nt: TGTGCCACCACACCGGGACAGAGATACAATGAGCAGTTCTTC
d_call: NA; clone_size: NA; j_call: TRBJ1-2; v_call: TRBV7-8; cdr3_aa: CASSPRTVSNYGYTF; cdr3_nt: TGTGCCAGCAGCCCACGGACAGTCTCCAACTATGGCTACACCTTC
d_call: NA; clone_size: NA; j_call: TRBJ1-1; v_call: TRBV6-2/TRBV6-3; cdr3_aa: CASSSLDSTEAFF; cdr3_nt: TGTGCCAGCAGTTCCCTTGACTCCACAGAAGCTTTCTTT
d_call: NA; clone_size: NA; j_call: TRBJ1-1; v_call: TRBV27; cdr3_aa: CASSLWGERAFF; cdr3_nt: TGTGCCAGCAGTTTATGGGGGGAACGGGCTTTCTTT
d_call: NA; clone_size: NA; j_call: TRBJ2-3; v_call: TRBV28; cdr3_aa: CASSPEGTDTQYF; cdr3_nt: TGTGCCAGCAGTCCAGAGGGGACAGATACGCAGTATTTT
d_call: NA; clone_size: NA; j_call: TRBJ2-6; v_call: TRBV3-1/TRBV3-2; cdr3_aa: CASSPDGLSSGANVLTF; cdr3_nt: TGTGCCAGCAGCCCCGACGGATTGAGCTCTGGGGCCAACGTCCTGACTTTC
d_call: NA; clone_size: once; j_call: TRBJ2-3; v_call: TRBV7-9; cdr3_aa: CASSLGPADTLTQYF; cdr3_nt: TGTGCCAGCAGCTTAGGCCCCGCCGACACCCTTACGCAGTATTTT
d_call: NA; clone_size: NA; j_call: TRBJ2-3; v_call: TRBV5-1; cdr3_aa: CASSLQESTDTQYF; cdr3_nt: TGCGCCAGCAGCTTGCAAGAGAGCACAGATACGCAGTATTTT
d_call: NA; clone_size: once; j_call: TRBJ1-2; v_call: TRBV4-3; cdr3_aa: CASSQVSGWDGYTF; cdr3_nt: TGCGCCAGCAGCCAAGTGTCAGGGTGGGATGGCTACACCTTC
d_call: NA; clone_size: NA; j_call: TRBJ2-1; v_call: TRBV18; cdr3_aa: CASSLTLGHTEYNEQFF; cdr3_nt: TGTGCCAGCTCACTTACTCTGGGACACACGGAATATAATGAGCAGTTCTTC
d_call: NA; clone_size: NA; j_call: TRBJ2-1; v_call: TRBV9; cdr3_aa: CASSVDSGTYNEQFF; cdr3_nt: TGTGCCAGCAGCGTAGATAGCGGTACCTACAATGAGCAGTTCTTC
d_call: NA; clone_size: NA; j_call: TRBJ1-2; v_call: TRBV4-3; cdr3_aa: CASSQGVGANYGYTF; cdr3_nt: TGCGCCAGCAGCCAAGGGGTGGGTGCGAACTATGGCTACACCTTC
d_call: TRBD1; clone_size: once; j_call: TRBJ2-1; v_call: TRBV4-1; cdr3_aa: CASSQFPGQAVNEQFF; cdr3_nt: TGCGCCAGCAGCCAATTCCCGGGACAGGCAGTCAATGAGCAGTTCTTC
d_call: TRBD1; clone_size: once; j_call: TRBJ1-1; v_call: TRBV18; cdr3_aa: CASSLQKGQPTEAFF; cdr3_nt: TGTGCCAGCTCACTCCAGAAGGGACAGCCCACTGAAGCTTTCTTT
d_call: NA; clone_size: NA; j_call: TRBJ2-3; v_call: TRBV28; cdr3_aa: CASSRPSGSSTDTQYF; cdr3_nt: TGTGCCAGCAGTCGACCCAGCGGGTCTAGCACAGATACGCAGTATTTT
d_call: NA; clone_size: NA; j_call: TRBJ2-3; v_call: TRBV2; cdr3_aa: CASSELADTQYF; cdr3_nt: TGTGCCAGCAGTGAACTAGCGGATACGCAGTATTTT
d_call: TRBD1; clone_size: NA; j_call: TRBJ2-1; v_call: TRBV6-5; cdr3_aa: CAIQGGLPRDEQFF; cdr3_nt: TGTGCCATACAGGGGGGACTCCCGCGCGATGAGCAGTTCTTC
d_call: TRBD2; clone_size: NA; j_call: TRBJ2-7; v_call: TRBV27; cdr3_aa: CASSLSHKLAGTYEQYF; cdr3_nt: TGTGCCAGCAGTTTATCCCATAAACTAGCGGGAACCTACGAGCAGTACTTC
d_call: NA; clone_size: NA; j_call: TRBJ1-5; v_call: TRBV4-1; cdr3_aa: CASSPYSGLAGQPQHF; cdr3_nt: TGCGCCAGCAGCCCCTATTCAGGTTTGGCAGGTCAGCCCCAGCATTTT
d_call: TRBD1; clone_size: NA; j_call: TRBJ2-7; v_call: TRBV13; cdr3_aa: CASSQGQSPGEQYF; cdr3_nt: TGTGCCAGCAGCCAGGGACAGTCCCCCGGCGAGCAGTACTTC
d_call: NA; clone_size: once; j_call: TRBJ1-5; v_call: TRBV29-1; cdr3_aa: CSVGGINQPQHF; cdr3_nt: TGCAGCGTTGGGGGCATCAATCAGCCCCAGCATTTT
d_call: NA; clone_size: NA; j_call: TRBJ2-7; v_call: TRBV11-2; cdr3_aa: CASSHHEQYF; cdr3_nt: TGTGCCAGCAGCCATCACGAGCAGTACTTC